The subject of this entry is one T cell receptor beta chain. Sample time point: pretreatment peripheral blood. This entry belongs to a study of PD-L1 blockade in urothelial cancer. Assay: immunoSEQ multiplex PCR; the TCRdb copy retains only in-frame clones and omits some. The sample contains about 63,000 clones, roughly 79% of which appear only once. Source: PBMCs, taken around atezolizumab (anti-PD-L1) treatment. The source is a man between 65 and 79 years old with urothelial cancer.

CDR3 loop: CAIRRELSGELFF. The CDR3 nucleotides read TGTGCCATCAGACGGGAACTCTCCGGGGAGCTGTTTTTT. The rearrangement uses TRBV10-3 and TRBJ2-2, with a tentative D call TRBD2 (5 bases). Deletions cut 6 bases from V and 6 bases from J, with 11 bases between. CDR3 length: 13 residues. Germline CDR1 ENHRY, CDR2 SYGVKD.